The 22 T cell receptor beta chains given below trace back to one sample, sequenced in a study of CD8+CD57+ T cells in acquired aplastic anemia. Genomic DNA, serving as template, underwent TCR beta VDJ and CDR3 profiling. TCRdb analysed the reads with MiXCR anew, one entry per CDR3 protein. The profile shows more than 150,000 distinct CDR3 sequences, approximately 49% of them singletons. Sequencing was carried out using sorted CD4+, CD8+, or CD8+CD57+ T cells (not recorded which) from PBMCs. These receptor sequences come from a human donor in good health.

The V and J genes are TRBV10-3 and TRBJ1-1; no definite D call. The CDR3 spans 15 residues. Trimming removed 8 bases from V and 1 base from J, with 17 bases in between. Germline CDR1 and CDR2: ENHRY and SYGVKD. DNA of the CDR3: TGTGCCATCTGGGATCCGGCAGGTGAGAACACTGAAGCTTTCTTT. Encoded protein: CAIWDPAGENTEAFF.

This clonotype showed up many times. The J gene is TRBJ1-2, the V gene TRBV3-1; TRBD1 matches at 9 bases. CDR1 LGHDT and CDR2 YNNKEL come from the germline V gene (reference sequence). The CDR3 is 14 residues long. With 1 base clipped from V and 7 bases from J, the junction kept 4 bases outside the gene matches. The CDR3 region is CASSQVQGAGGYTF. For the CDR3, the DNA is TGTGCCAGCAGCCAAGTACAGGGGGCTGGTGGCTACACCTTC.

The chain combines TRBV25-1 with TRBJ2-1; D is possibly TRBD2 (6 bases). Trimming removed 7 bases at V and 0 bases at J, with 7 bases between. The germline V gene has CDR1 MGHDK and CDR2 SYGVNS. This CDR3 spans 13 amino acids. This CDR3 reads CASTGSSYNEQFF. The CDR3 region has the DNA TGTGCCAGCACCGGGAGCTCCTACAATGAGCAGTTCTTC.

This clonotype was detected a few times. The chain uses TRBV11-2 and TRBJ2-3; no firm D call. Trimming took 1 base from V and 4 from J, leaving 12 bases between them. The length of the CDR3 is 15 residues. The germline gives CDR1 SGHAT, CDR2 FQNNGV. CDR3 sequence: CASSLGWANADTQYF. DNA for the CDR3: TGTGCCAGCAGCTTAGGTTGGGCGAATGCAGATACGCAGTATTTT. Full variable domain (outside the CDR3, taken from reference TRBV11-2 and TRBJ2-3): EAGVAQSPRYKIIEKRQSVAFWCNPISGHATLYWYQQILGQGPKLLIQFQNNGVVDDSQLPKDRFSAERLKGVDSTLKIQPAKLEDSAVYLCASSLGWANADTQYFGPGTRLTVL.

The chain uses TRBV7-9 and TRBJ2-3, with 7 bases matching TRBD2. Germline V gene lookup returns CDR1 SEHNR and CDR2 FQNEAQ (reference sequence). V was pared by 2 bases and J by 6 bases, with 11 bases of the junction left unmatched. This CDR3 comprises 16 residues. This chain's CDR3 is CASSLTGSGGSDTQYF. In DNA, the CDR3 is TGTGCCAGCAGCTTAACAGGATCGGGGGGATCTGATACGCAGTATTTT.

This clonotype came up many times. The chain uses TRBV5-4 and TRBJ2-3; D might be TRBD1 or TRBD2, each matching 5 bases. CDR1 and CDR2 from the germline V gene are SGHNT and YYREEE (reference sequence). The V and J ends lost 5 bases and 3 bases respectively, with 16 bases between them. The CDR3 consists of 15 residues. CDR3 sequence: CASSRDRLKTDTQYF. The DNA of the CDR3 is TGTGCCAGCAGTCGGGACCGACTCAAGACAGATACGCAGTATTTT.

In regard to this clonotype: Its ends do not fully match the called genes, so a read error is possible. The chain carries TRBV11-2 and TRBJ1-2; no clear D. Germline-derived CDR1 and CDR2 are SGHAT and FQNNGV. The CDR3 consists of 15 residues. The CDR3 region has the DNA TGTGCCAGCAGCTTAGACGGGCACCCTAACCATGGCTACACCTTC. Protein product: CASSLDGHPNHGYTF.

This clonotype was detected many times. This chain links TRBV20-1 with TRBJ1-1; D is uncertain. The CDR3 has 13 amino acids. V was cut by 2 bases and J by 1 base, with 8 bases left in between. Germline CDR1 is DFQATT and CDR2 is SNEGSKA (reference sequence). This CDR3 is CSARSGRNTEAFF. In DNA form, the CDR3 reads TGCAGTGCTAGAAGTGGACGGAACACTGAAGCTTTCTTT.

This clonotype was observed a handful of times. V usage is TRBV25-1 and J usage is TRBJ2-6; no firm D call. Germline loops: CDR1 MGHDK, CDR2 SYGVNS. The CDR3 runs 13 residues. Trimming took 8 bases from V and 0 from J, leaving 5 bases between them. CDR3 protein: CASGCSGANVLTF. DNA for the CDR3: TGTGCCAGCGGGTGCTCTGGGGCCAACGTCCTGACTTTC. Drawing the rest from reference TRBV25-1 and TRBJ2-6, the complete variable domain is EADIYQTPRYLVIGTGKKITLECSQTMGHDKMYWYQQDPGMELHLIHYSYGVNSTEKGDLSSESTVSRIRTEHFPLTLESARPSHTSQYLCASGCSGANVLTFGAGSRLTVL.

This clonotype was observed many times. The chain is built from TRBV5-1 and TRBJ2-1, with D possibly TRBD2 on 5 matching bases. Germline lookup yields CDR1 SGHRS and CDR2 YFSETQ. Trimming took 8 bases from V and 1 from J, leaving 10 bases between them. The CDR3 extends over 13 amino acids. Here the CDR3 DNA reads TGCGCCAGTAACGGGGATTCCTACAATGAGCAGTTCTTC. Translation: CASNGDSYNEQFF. Looking up the rest from reference TRBV5-1 and TRBJ2-1 gives the full variable domain: KAGVTQTPRYLIKTRGQQVTLSCSPISGHRSVSWYQQTPGQGLQFLFEYFSETQRNKGNFPGRFSGRQFSNSRSEMNVSTLELGDSALYLCASNGDSYNEQFFGPGTRLTVL.

Only a few counts were recorded for this clonotype. The chain carries TRBV7-6 and TRBJ2-7, with D maybe TRBD2 (5 bases). V gave up 0 bases and J gave up 6 bases, with 9 bases separating them. The germline V gene encodes CDR1 SGHVS and CDR2 FNYEAQ. This CDR3 comprises 13 residues. CDR3: CASSLAGVTEQYF. As DNA, the CDR3 is TGTGCCAGCAGCTTAGCCGGGGTTACCGAGCAGTACTTC. The complete variable domain, with remaining parts taken from reference TRBV7-6 and TRBJ2-7, reads GAGVSQSPRYKVTKRGQDVALRCDPISGHVSLYWYRQALGQGPEFLTYFNYEAQQDKSGLPNDRFSAERPEGSISTLTIQRTEQRDSAMYRCASSLAGVTEQYFGPGTRLTVT.

Note on this clonotype: The conserved final phenylalanine or tryptophan is absent from the CDR3, which likely points to a read error. V usage is TRBV27 and J usage is TRBJ1-6; 8 bases line up with TRBD1. The trim removed 5 bases at V and 7 bases at J, leaving 10 bases unmatched. Germline V CDR1 and CDR2: MNHEY, SMNVEV (reference sequence). CDR3 length: 16 residues. The CDR3 DNA sequence: TGTGCCAGCAGTGTCCAACAAGACAGGGGCAATTCACCCCTCCACCTT. Its translation: CASSVQQDRGNSPLHL.

This clonotype was found many times. CDR3 nucleotides: TGTGCCAGCAGTTCCGGGAGCCACGAGCAGTACTTC. Translating gives CASSSGSHEQYF. The chain uses TRBV12-3 or TRBV12-4 and TRBJ2-7, with D possibly matching TRBD2 (6 bases). V dropped 4 bases and J dropped 5 bases, with 9 bases sitting between them. This CDR3 is built from 12 residues.

This clonotype was seen ten or more times. This chain joins TRBV6-4 and TRBJ2-1; 10 bases align to TRBD2. Germline CDR1 reads MRHNA; CDR2 reads SNTAGT. CDR3 length equals 14 residues. V was pared by 4 bases and J by 7 bases, with 4 bases of the junction left unmatched. The CDR3, as DNA: TGTGCCAGCAGTGTGTCTAGCGGGAGAAATGAGCAGTTCTTC. It encodes CASSVSSGRNEQFF.

This clonotype has more than one count but fewer than ten. The chain is built from TRBV19 and TRBJ2-5; D not resolved. V was pared by 4 bases and J by 2 bases, with 8 bases between. This CDR3 is 13 amino acids long. Looked up from germline, CDR1 is LNHDA and CDR2 is SQIVND (reference sequence). CDR3 sequence: CASSTVRQETQYF. The CDR3 nucleotides are TGTGCCAGTAGTACGGTCAGACAAGAGACCCAGTACTTC.

This clonotype was recorded many times. The chain is built from TRBV7-9 and TRBJ1-2; 7 bases match TRBD1. CDR3 length: 14 amino acids. Germline V gene lookup returns CDR1 SEHNR and CDR2 FQNEAQ (reference sequence). V dropped 5 bases and J dropped 3; count of bases not matched to a gene: 6. The CDR3 DNA follows: TGTGCCAGCAGCAGGGGACAGAACCACTATGGCTACACCTTC. Amino acids: CASSRGQNHYGYTF.

The gene calls are TRBV20-1 and TRBJ1-2, with D unclear. The germline V gene has CDR1 DFQATT and CDR2 SNEGSKA (reference sequence). This CDR3 comprises 11 residues. CDR3 in DNA: TGCATCCCGAACAGCAACTATGGCTACACCTTC. It codes for CIPNSNYGYTF.

This clonotype was picked up many times. This sequence joins TRBV24-1 and TRBJ2-5, with 8 bases fitting TRBD2. Losses at the gene ends were 4 bases for V and 0 bases for J; bases not matched to a gene: 9. This CDR3 contains 17 residues. CDR1 and CDR2 (germline): KGHDR, SFDVKD. As DNA, the CDR3 is TGTGCCACCAGTGACGTGATTAGCGGGAATAACCAAGAGACCCAGTACTTC. The encoded protein is CATSDVISGNNQETQYF.

This clonotype has a handful of counts. This chain connects TRBV4-2 to TRBJ1-3, with D unclear. Per the germline V gene, CDR1 is LGHNA and CDR2 is YNFKEQ. Trimming left V 1 base short and J 1 base short, with 14 bases between. This CDR3 has 17 amino acids. CDR3 loop: CASSQGRGGISGNTIYF. CDR3 nucleotide sequence: TGTGCCAGCAGCCAAGGGCGGGGAGGAATATCTGGAAACACCATATATTTT.

The rearrangement links TRBV5-5 to TRBJ1-1; TRBD1 is a possible D gene (6 bases). CDR3 length: 15 residues. Germline CDR1 reads SGHKS; CDR2 reads YYEKEE (reference sequence). V was shortened by 0 bases and J by 5 bases, with 14 bases between the two germline ends. In DNA form, the CDR3 reads TGTGCCAGCAGCTTGGGGCAGGGGCAGTGGACTGAAGCTTTCTTT. Its translation: CASSLGQGQWTEAFF.

This clonotype was found many times. The chain uses TRBV7-2 and TRBJ2-1; D not certain. This CDR3 spans 10 amino acids. Germline assignment: CDR1 SGHTA and CDR2 FQGNSA. V lost 2 bases and J lost 8, with 1 base in between. This CDR3 is CASSLYEQFF. Written as DNA, the CDR3 is TGTGCCAGCAGCTTATATGAGCAGTTCTTC.

Only a few counts were recorded for this clonotype. This chain uses TRBV7-9 with TRBJ2-7, with D possibly matching TRBD2 (5 bases). The germline gives CDR1 SEHNR, CDR2 FQNEAQ (reference sequence). The CDR3 loop spans 13 amino acids. V lost 5 bases to trimming and J lost 4 bases, with 12 bases between them. CDR3 residues: CASSPSGLYEQYF. DNA of the CDR3: TGTGCCAGCAGCCCCAGCGGTCTATACGAGCAGTACTTC. Looking up the rest from reference TRBV7-9 and TRBJ2-7 gives the full variable domain: DTGVSQNPRHKITKRGQNVTFRCDPISEHNRLYWYRQTLGQGPEFLTYFQNEAQLEKSRLLSDRFSAERPKGSFSTLEIQRTEQGDSAMYLCASSPSGLYEQYFGPGTRLTVT.